The 30 T cell receptor beta chains below were found in one sample sequenced in a study of cytomegalovirus exposure and HLA in healthy donors. Vbeta (60) and Jbeta (13) primers were used in the PCR. Only in-frame clones appear in the TCRdb table, and some are missing; sequencing was by immunoSEQ multiplex PCR. Of some 160,000 clones detected, roughly 88% appear once; the ten largest clones hold over 1.5%. The specimen sequenced was PBMCs. The source is a young woman in good health and CMV-seronegative.

This chain connects TRBV12-5 to TRBJ2-3; TRBD2 matches 9 bases. The V segment lost 5 bases and the J segment 3 bases; nucleotides outside the gene matches: 0. Germline V gives CDR1 LGHNT, CDR2 FRNRAP. The CDR3 extends over 13 amino acids. The CDR3 region has the DNA TGTGCTAGTGGTCTAGCGGGGACAGATACGCAGTATTTT. Amino acid sequence: CASGLAGTDTQYF.

This chain uses TRBV6-5 with TRBJ2-5, with D hard to call. The CDR3 sequence is 14 residues long. V was cut by 5 bases and J by 1 base, with 11 bases left in between. Germline V gives CDR1 MNHEY, CDR2 SVGAGI. The CDR3 loop is CASSRPSGQETQYF. DNA of the CDR3: TGTGCCAGCAGTCGCCCCTCGGGCCAAGAGACCCAGTACTTC.

The rearrangement uses TRBV6-1 and TRBJ2-7; 7 bases are shared with TRBD1. This CDR3 spans 14 amino acids. J lost 2 bases, V lost 2 bases, and 3 bases had no gene match. The V gene's germline CDR1 is MNHNS and CDR2 SASEGT. CDR3 sequence: CASSEPGQPYEQYF. The CDR3 nucleotides are TGTGCCAGCAGTGAACCGGGACAGCCCTACGAGCAGTACTTC.

This clone was observed a single time. The V and J genes are TRBV11-3 and TRBJ1-1; D unresolved. CDR3 size: 13 residues. Germline V lookup: CDR1 SGHNT, CDR2 YENEEA. V shed 3 bases and J shed 0 bases, with 5 bases lying between them. In DNA, the CDR3 is TGTGCCAGCAGCTTCACAATGAACACTGAAGCTTTCTTT. Translated: CASSFTMNTEAFF.

This chain uses TRBV18 with TRBJ2-2, with D perhaps matching TRBD1 (6 bases). Germline assignment: CDR1 KGHSH and CDR2 LQKENI. The CDR3 runs to 16 residues. V was clipped by 3 bases and J by 3 bases, with 14 bases between them. The CDR3 protein is CASSPFTGQDTGELFF. CDR3 sequence (DNA): TGTGCCAGCTCACCCTTTACGGGACAAGACACCGGGGAGCTGTTTTTT. Together with reference TRBV18 and TRBJ2-2, the CDR3 gives the full variable domain: NAGVMQNPRHLVRRRGQEARLRCSPMKGHSHVYWYRQLPEEGLKFMVYLQKENIIDESGMPKERFSAEFPKEGPSILRIQQVVRGDSAAYFCASSPFTGQDTGELFFGEGSRLTVL.

The J gene is TRBJ1-2, the V gene TRBV9; TRBD1 matches 9 bases. The CDR3 sequence is 16 residues long. V trimming: 3 bases; J trimming: 7 bases; junction bases outside the gene matches: 13. CDR1 is SGDLS and CDR2 is YYNGEE in the germline V gene. The CDR3 loop reads CASSGPSGTGSGGYTF. The CDR3 DNA reads TGTGCCAGCAGCGGACCCTCCGGGACAGGGTCAGGTGGCTACACCTTC.

This clone occurred once. V is TRBV7-9 and J is TRBJ2-5; D is unresolved. CDR3 length equals 13 residues. Trimming took 2 bases from V and 2 from J, leaving 6 bases between them. Germline V gives CDR1 SEHNR, CDR2 FQNEAQ (reference sequence). The CDR3 spells CASSLYRQETQYF. In nucleotides, the CDR3 is TGTGCCAGCAGCTTATACAGACAAGAGACCCAGTACTTC.

The chain recombines TRBV19 with TRBJ1-5; D possibly corresponds to TRBD1 (5 bases). Trimming shortened V by 1 base and J by 14 bases, and 12 bases separated the two germline ends. The CDR3 extends over 12 amino acids. Germline V gene sequence: CDR1 LNHDA, CDR2 SQIVND (reference sequence). CDR3 region: CASSIGSGKEHF. For the CDR3, the DNA is TGTGCCAGTAGTATAGGGTCAGGGAAGGAGCATTTT.

V is TRBV30 and J is TRBJ1-2; 11 positions agree with TRBD1. With V trimmed by 2 bases and J by 5 bases, 4 bases remained unmatched. CDR1 and CDR2 (germline): GTSNPN, SVGIG (reference sequence). CDR3 size: 14 residues. The CDR3 sequence: CAWSTGQGAYGYTF. The CDR3 DNA follows: TGTGCCTGGAGTACCGGACAGGGGGCATATGGCTACACCTTC.

The chain uses TRBV7-2 and TRBJ1-1, with TRBD1 identical over 10 bases. Germline lookup yields CDR1 SGHTA and CDR2 FQGNSA. Unmatched junction bases numbered 10, after V lost 5 bases and J lost 1 base. CDR3 size: 17 residues. This CDR3 reads CASSKAGQGGPNTEAFF. In nucleotides, the CDR3 is TGTGCCAGCAGCAAAGCAGGACAGGGGGGGCCGAACACTGAAGCTTTCTTT.

The chain has TRBV28 and TRBJ1-5, with 8 bases identical to TRBD1. Germline V gene sequence: CDR1 MDHEN, CDR2 SYDVKM. Trimming removed 7 bases from V and 4 bases from J; junction bases left unmatched: 6. This CDR3 comprises 14 residues. The CDR3 DNA is TGTGCCAGCAACCCAGGGGGCAGTAATCAGCCCCAGCATTTT. Protein sequence: CASNPGGSNQPQHF.

Regarding this clone: This CDR3 is also generated by other DNA sequences in the sample. The rearrangement uses TRBV30 and TRBJ1-2, with D possibly being TRBD1 (5 bases). This CDR3 is built from 11 residues. V was trimmed by 2 bases and J by 4 bases, leaving 5 bases between them. Germline V CDR1 and CDR2: GTSNPN, SVGIG (reference sequence). The CDR3 DNA reads TGTGCCTGGAGTAGGGGCTATGGCTACACCTTC. Protein product: CAWSRGYGYTF.

This clone was seen once. The rearrangement uses TRBV2 and TRBJ1-1, with D possibly matching TRBD1 (5 bases). Germline CDR1 SNHLY, CDR2 FYNNEI. Trimming took 10 bases from V and 2 from J, leaving 11 bases between them. The CDR3 consists of 12 residues. CDR3 in DNA: TGTGCCACCAAGACAGCCAACACTGAAGCTTTCTTT. Its protein is CATKTANTEAFF.

As DNA, the CDR3 is TGTGCCAGCAGCTTAGATATCGGGGGATATGGCTACACCTTC. Amino acid sequence: CASSLDIGGYGYTF. The chain uses TRBV7-8 and TRBJ1-2, with D maybe TRBD1 (5 bases). The CDR3 sequence is 14 residues long. CDR1 is SGHVS and CDR2 is FQNEAQ in the germline V gene. Trimming removed 1 base from V and 5 bases from J, with 11 bases in between.

This clone was picked up one time. J is TRBJ1-5 and V is TRBV6-1; no firm D call. This CDR3 has 14 amino acids. The V gene lost 1 base and the J gene lost 3 bases, with 7 bases spanning the gap. Germline V gene lookup returns CDR1 MNHNS and CDR2 SASEGT. The CDR3 DNA sequence: TGTGCCAGCAGTGAAGTGACATTCAATCAGCCCCAGCATTTT. This codes for CASSEVTFNQPQHF.

J is TRBJ1-2 and V is TRBV11-2; perhaps TRBD1 as D (6 bases). V was clipped by 1 base and J by 7 bases, with 19 bases between them. Germline values: CDR1 SGHAT, CDR2 FQNNGV. This CDR3 has 16 amino acids. CDR3 DNA: TGTGCCAGCAGCTTAGGGAGAGGGACAAGGGGGTCTGGCTACACCTTC. Protein product: CASSLGRGTRGSGYTF. The entire variable domain, with the rest obtained from reference TRBV11-2 and TRBJ1-2, is as follows: EAGVAQSPRYKIIEKRQSVAFWCNPISGHATLYWYQQILGQGPKLLIQFQNNGVVDDSQLPKDRFSAERLKGVDSTLKIQPAKLEDSAVYLCASSLGRGTRGSGYTFGSGTRLTVV.

J is TRBJ2-3 and V is TRBV7-9; 9 nucleotides align to TRBD2. The CDR3 sequence is 17 residues long. Germline trimming cut 6 bases from V and 0 bases from J; bases unmatched to any gene: 10. CDR1 and CDR2 from the germline V gene are SEHNR and FQNEAQ (reference sequence). The CDR3 bases are TGTGCCAGCAGACCGGCAGAGCGGGGGGCTAGCACAGATACGCAGTATTTT. Amino acids: CASRPAERGASTDTQYF.

The V gene is TRBV6-1, the J gene TRBJ2-1, with 11 bases matching TRBD1. J gave up 9 bases and V 6 bases, and 10 bases lay outside the gene matches. CDR3 length: 15 amino acids. From germline, CDR1 is MNHNS and CDR2 SASEGT. CDR3 in DNA: TGTGCCAGCAGCGTGACGGGACAGGGGGGCGGTGAGCAGTTCTTC. This gives the protein CASSVTGQGGGEQFF.

This chain uses TRBV27 with TRBJ2-1; perhaps TRBD1 as D (6 bases). Germline V gene data show CDR1 as MNHEY and CDR2 as SMNVEV (reference sequence). With 3 bases removed from V and 6 bases from J, the gap between germline ends came to 15 bases. The CDR3 spans 15 residues. DNA for the CDR3: TGTGCCAGCAGTTTGTCCGGGACATTGGTCAATGAGCAGTTCTTC. This encodes CASSLSGTLVNEQFF.

The chain employs TRBV7-2 and TRBJ2-7; weak D call: TRBD2 (6 bases). V lost 4 bases and J 2 bases, leaving 15 bases between the germline ends. Germline CDR1 SGHTA, CDR2 FQGNSA. The CDR3 runs 15 residues. The CDR3 sequence is CASSSRRGDPYEQYF. Written as DNA, the CDR3 is TGTGCCAGCAGCTCAAGGCGGGGAGACCCCTACGAGCAGTACTTC.

V gene TRBV28 combines with J gene TRBJ1-2, with D hard to call. Trimming took 6 bases from V and 5 from J, leaving 7 bases between them. This CDR3 has 11 residues. Germline V gene data show CDR1 as MDHEN and CDR2 as SYDVKM. Here the CDR3 DNA reads TGTGCCAGCAGCGGGGAATATGGCTACACCTTC. Encoded protein: CASSGEYGYTF.

This clone was seen just once. The rearrangement joins TRBV7-6 to TRBJ1-2; D gene uncertain. This CDR3 region has 13 residues. The V gene lost 2 bases and the J gene lost 8 bases, with 12 bases spanning the gap. The V gene's germline CDR1 is SGHVS and CDR2 FNYEAQ. The chain's CDR3 is CASSLFPSSGYTF. The CDR3 nucleotides read TGTGCCAGCAGCTTATTCCCGTCCTCGGGCTACACCTTC.

J is TRBJ2-1 and V is TRBV19, with 8 positions matching TRBD2. The trim removed 2 bases at V and 0 bases at J, leaving 6 bases unmatched. This CDR3 spans 17 amino acids. The V gene's germline CDR1 is LNHDA and CDR2 SQIVND (reference sequence). The CDR3 nucleotides are TGTGCCAGTAGTATATACGGCGGGGGGAGCTCCTACAATGAGCAGTTCTTC. This sequence encodes CASSIYGGGSSYNEQFF.

The V and J genes are TRBV6-1 and TRBJ1-5, with a weak D call TRBD1 (6 bases). CDR1 MNHNS and CDR2 SASEGT come from the germline V gene. The V end was cut by 6 bases, the J end by 4 bases, with 10 bases between. CDR3 size: 13 residues. CDR3 region: CASSPDRNQPQHF. The CDR3 nucleotides read TGTGCCAGCAGCCCCGACAGGAATCAGCCCCAGCATTTT.

V gene TRBV12-2 combines with J gene TRBJ2-7; the table assigns TRBD1, which was not confirmed against the DNA. TRBV12-2 is given as a pseudogene. The CDR3 loop spans 15 amino acids. The CDR3 nucleotides are TGTGCAAGTCGCTTAATTGATGACAGGGTGTACGAGCAGTACTTC. Encoded protein: CASRLIDDRVYEQYF.

This clone was counted a few times. The V gene is TRBV28, the J gene TRBJ2-7; TRBD1 agrees at 10 bases. The assigned J gene may be wrong: the sequence end matches TRBJ2-1 better. The CDR3 loop spans 14 amino acids. Germline assignment: CDR1 MDHEN and CDR2 SYDVKM. CDR3 in DNA: TGTGCCAGCAGTAGACAGGGGGCTTACAATGAGCAGTTCTTC. As protein: CASSRQGAYNEQFF.

This chain connects TRBV4-1 to TRBJ1-1; weak D call: TRBD1 (6 bases). Trimming left V 8 bases short and J 0 bases short, with 16 bases between. This CDR3 contains 15 residues. Germline loops: CDR1 MGHRA, CDR2 YSYEKL. This CDR3 reads CASDGGGLVNTEAFF. In DNA form, the CDR3 reads TGCGCCAGCGACGGCGGGGGGCTGGTGAACACTGAAGCTTTCTTT.

This chain uses TRBV6-5 with TRBJ2-2; tentatively, D is TRBD2 (6 bases). This CDR3 is built from 14 residues. With 8 bases removed from V and 3 bases from J, the gap between germline ends came to 13 bases. Germline V gives CDR1 MNHEY, CDR2 SVGAGI. For the CDR3, the DNA is TGTGCCAGCTTGGACCCGGGGGACACCGGGGAGCTGTTTTTT. It encodes CASLDPGDTGELFF.

V gene TRBV5-6 combines with J gene TRBJ1-3; TRBD1 matches 7 bases. V dropped 3 bases and J dropped 2; count of bases not matched to a gene: 8. Per germline, CDR1 SGHDT and CDR2 YYEEEE. This CDR3 is 16 amino acids long. The CDR3 here is CASSWEPGQAGNTIYF. CDR3 DNA sequence: TGTGCCAGCAGCTGGGAACCCGGACAGGCTGGAAACACCATATATTTT.

The genes are TRBV7-3 and TRBJ2-5; the D gene is possibly TRBD1 (5 bases). This CDR3 is 13 amino acids long. CDR1 SGHTA and CDR2 FQGTGA come from the germline V gene. Trimming removed 3 bases at V and 3 bases at J, with 8 bases between. CDR3 sequence (DNA): TGTGCCAGCAGCTTTTTAGGGGAAGAGACCCAGTACTTC. This sequence encodes CASSFLGEETQYF.